Listed here is a single T cell receptor (beta chain). Its antigen is not known. The data were taken from a study of radiotherapy plus CTLA-4 blockade in lung cancer. The repertoire was sequenced with immunoSEQ multiplex PCR; TCRdb's copy has only in-frame clones and lacks some. The table records about 120,000 clones, about nine tenths of them present only once. Study outcomes and limitations: Early blood T cell clone dynamics, with interferon-beta, were reported to best predict response.

CTLA-4 blockade with ipilimumab, together with focal radiation, was given to patients with chemo-refractory metastatic non-small-cell lung cancer. CDR3 length: 10 residues. Trimming removed 7 bases from V and 10 bases from J, with 13 bases in between. Germline-derived CDR1 and CDR2 are SQVTM and ANQGSEA. The sequences come from peripheral blood, collected from a patient treated with radiotherapy plus ipilimumab. The receptor was derived from a human donor with non-small cell lung cancer that progressed on radiotherapy plus ipilimumab. The V call is TRBV29-1, the J call TRBJ1-1, with D unclear. The CDR3 nucleotides read TGCAGCGCCCAGGCCGGCGGAGCTTTCTTT. Translated, it gives CSAQAGGAFF.